The source of this TCR beta chain is a study of T cell repertoires in cytomegalovirus infection. The overall study: Alongside well-studied HLA-B-restricted CMV epitopes, recently identified HLA-C-restricted CMV epitopes were also used.

Concerning this clonotype itself: Its target is unknown.

CDR1 and CDR2 (germline): ENHRY, SYGVKD. CDR3 length equals 15 residues. Losses at the gene ends were 3 bases for V and 5 bases for J; bases not matched to a gene: 8. Study-wide points: HLA-C-restricted, CMV-specific TCR beta clonotypes were dominant ex vivo. CMV carriers with the relevant HLA were identified by cumulative public TCR beta family frequency.

TCRdb re-called the reads with MiXCR, one entry per CDR3 protein. The table lists around 900,000 distinct CDR3 sequences, 30% to 40% of them singletons. The TCR comes from a human donor in good health (CMV status not recorded). Some clones in this sample may be carry-over from other donors' samples. The chain recombines TRBV10-3 with TRBJ1-2, with TRBD1 matching 8 bases. The sample consisted of cultured CD8+ T cells from PBMCs, taken from culture after CMV antigen stimulation. The CDR3 protein is CAISDSPGQEYGYTF. The CDR3 nucleotides read TGTGCCATCAGTGATTCCCCGGGACAGGAATATGGCTACACCTTC.